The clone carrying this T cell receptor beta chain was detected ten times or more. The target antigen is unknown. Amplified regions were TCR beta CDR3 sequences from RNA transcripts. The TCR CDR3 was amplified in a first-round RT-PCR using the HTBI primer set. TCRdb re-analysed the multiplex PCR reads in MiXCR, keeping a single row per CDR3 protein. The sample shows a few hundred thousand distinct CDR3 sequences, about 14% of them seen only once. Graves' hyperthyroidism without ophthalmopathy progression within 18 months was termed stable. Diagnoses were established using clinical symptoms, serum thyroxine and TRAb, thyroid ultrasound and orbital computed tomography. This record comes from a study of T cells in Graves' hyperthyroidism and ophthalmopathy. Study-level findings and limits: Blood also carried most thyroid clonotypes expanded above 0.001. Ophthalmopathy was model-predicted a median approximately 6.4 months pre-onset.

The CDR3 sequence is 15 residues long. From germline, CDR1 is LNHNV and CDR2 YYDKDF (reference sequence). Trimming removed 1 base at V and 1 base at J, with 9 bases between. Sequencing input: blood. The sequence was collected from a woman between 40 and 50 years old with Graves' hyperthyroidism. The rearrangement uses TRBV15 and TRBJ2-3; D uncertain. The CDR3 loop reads CATSRVVEGTDTQYF. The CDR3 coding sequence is TGTGCCACCAGCAGAGTCGTAGAGGGCACAGATACGCAGTATTTT.